Below, 14 T cell receptor beta chains from the same sample are listed, as sequenced in a study of T cells of healthy individuals. Each CDR3 protein is one row after TCRdb ran MiXCR on the 5' RACE reads. The sample lists fewer than 70,000 distinct CDR3 sequences; roughly 15% were seen once. The receptor source for this set is a human donor in good health.

This clonotype was counted ten times or more. This chain uses TRBV9 with TRBJ1-2; 7 bases align to TRBD1. Per the germline V gene, CDR1 is SGDLS and CDR2 is YYNGEE. This CDR3 region has 15 residues. J lost 2 bases, V lost 5 bases, and 9 bases had no gene match. The DNA of the CDR3 is TGTGCCAGCAGTGGATCGGACAGGATAAACTATGGCTACACCTTC. Translating it yields CASSGSDRINYGYTF.

This clonotype came up many times. Written as DNA, the CDR3 is TGCGCCAGCAGCCAAGCTACAGGGGAGCGGAACACTGAAGCTTTCTTT. Amino acids: CASSQATGERNTEAFF. The chain has TRBV4-3 and TRBJ1-1, with 7 positions matching TRBD1. Losses at the gene ends were 1 base for V and 1 base for J; bases not matched to a gene: 6. This CDR3 is built from 16 residues. Germline V gives CDR1 LGHNA, CDR2 YSLEER.

This clonotype was found many times. The J gene is TRBJ1-1, the V gene TRBV19; weak D call: TRBD1 (5 bases). V lost 7 bases to trimming and J lost 8 bases, with 20 bases between them. The CDR3 length is 14 residues. CDR1 is LNHDA, CDR2 SQIVND, per germline (reference sequence). CDR3 nucleotide sequence: TGTGCCAGTACTCGAACGCCGACAGCGCGGGAAGCTTTCTTT. This translates into CASTRTPTAREAFF.

This chain connects TRBV10-3 to TRBJ1-6; D might be TRBD1 (5 bases). The V gene lost 10 bases and the J gene lost 2 bases, with 12 bases spanning the gap. This CDR3 region has 14 residues. The germline V gene encodes CDR1 ENHRY and CDR2 SYGVKD. The CDR3: CASRETAYNSPLHF. Written as DNA, the CDR3 is TGTGCCAGCAGAGAGACAGCCTATAATTCACCCCTCCACTTT.

This clonotype was observed many times. The CDR3: CASSQVLEHANTEAFF. CDR3 coding DNA: TGTGCCAGCAGCCAGGTATTGGAGCATGCGAACACTGAAGCTTTCTTT. The chain uses TRBV3-1 and TRBJ1-1; unclear D gene. Germline values: CDR1 LGHDT, CDR2 YNNKEL (reference sequence). V shed 3 bases and J shed 1 base, with 15 bases lying between them. The CDR3 spans 16 residues.

V is TRBV2 and J is TRBJ2-2; 9 positions match TRBD1. The V and J ends lost 5 bases and 5 bases, in that order; junction bases with no gene match: 6. The CDR3 extends over 15 amino acids. Per the germline V gene, CDR1 is SNHLY and CDR2 is FYNNEI. CDR3 region: CASSTRQGGTGELFF. CDR3 sequence (DNA): TGTGCCAGCAGTACGCGACAGGGGGGGACCGGGGAGCTGTTTTTT.

The V and J genes are TRBV9 and TRBJ2-7; D gene uncertain. The CDR3 spans 14 residues. Germline loops: CDR1 SGDLS, CDR2 YYNGEE. The V end lost 1 base, the J end lost 0 bases, and 8 bases lay between the germline ends. The CDR3 sequence is CASSVSDSSYEQYF. In nucleotides, the CDR3 is TGTGCCAGCAGCGTATCGGATTCCTCCTACGAGCAGTACTTC.

This clonotype was seen only a few times. The chain combines TRBV7-6 with TRBJ2-7, with a tentative D call TRBD2 (6 bases). Germline values: CDR1 SGHVS, CDR2 FNYEAQ. The CDR3 covers 14 residues. V gave up 5 bases and J gave up 2 bases, with 13 bases separating them. CDR3 sequence: CASSQSGFTYEQYF. The CDR3 nucleotides are TGTGCCAGCAGCCAGAGCGGGTTTACCTACGAGCAGTACTTC.

There are many counts of this clonotype. The gene calls are TRBV6-1 and TRBJ1-5; D is unresolved. Looked up from germline, CDR1 is MNHNS and CDR2 is SASEGT. This CDR3 region has 15 residues. Trimming took off 1 base at V and 5 bases at J, with 12 bases between the two ends. For the CDR3, the DNA is TGTGCCAGCAGTGAAGTCAAAGGGATAGATCAGCCCCAGCATTTT. Amino acid sequence: CASSEVKGIDQPQHF.

The rearrangement joins TRBV7-2 to TRBJ1-1; 7 positions agree with TRBD1. The CDR3 covers 16 residues. V lost 7 bases and J lost 1; bases outside the gene matches: 12. Germline V gives CDR1 SGHTA, CDR2 FQGNSA. CDR3 in DNA: TGTGCCAGCACCCTCGTGGAAGGGGGCAGGAACACTGAAGCTTTCTTT. It yields the protein CASTLVEGGRNTEAFF.

This clonotype was counted only a few times. V and J are TRBV5-1 and TRBJ2-1; 7 nucleotides line up with TRBD2. Losses at the gene ends were 5 bases for V and 8 bases for J; bases not matched to a gene: 10. The germline gives CDR1 SGHRS, CDR2 YFSETQ. This CDR3 has 14 amino acids. CDR3: CASREREGLDEQFF. The CDR3 DNA sequence: TGCGCCAGCAGGGAGAGGGAGGGCCTCGATGAGCAGTTCTTC. Variable domain in full (rest from reference TRBV5-1 and TRBJ2-1): KAGVTQTPRYLIKTRGQQVTLSCSPISGHRSVSWYQQTPGQGLQFLFEYFSETQRNKGNFPGRFSGRQFSNSRSEMNVSTLELGDSALYLCASREREGLDEQFFGPGTRLTVL.

This clonotype was counted ten times or more. V is TRBV7-2 and J is TRBJ1-3; D gene unclear. The CDR3 covers 15 residues. Germline assignment: CDR1 SGHTA and CDR2 FQGNSA. Trimming removed 0 bases from V and 10 bases from J, with 16 bases in between. The CDR3 DNA sequence: TGTGCCAGCAGCTTAGCGGCGGACGTTGATCATACCATATATTTT. It specifies CASSLAADVDHTIYF.

This clonotype appeared many times. The chain has TRBV30 and TRBJ2-3, with D perhaps matching TRBD2 (6 bases). V gave up 6 bases and J gave up 4 bases, with 20 bases separating them. CDR1 is GTSNPN, CDR2 SVGIG, per germline (reference sequence). This CDR3 contains 15 residues. The DNA of the CDR3 is TGTGCCTGTATGTGGAACGGGGGAAGCCCAGATACGCAGTATTTT. It yields the protein CACMWNGGSPDTQYF. The whole variable domain, remainder taken from reference TRBV30 and TRBJ2-3, is SQTIHQWPATLVQPVGSPLSLECTVEGTSNPNLYWYRQAAGRGLQLLFYSVGIGQISSEVPQNLSASRPQDRQFILSSKKLLLSDSGFYLCACMWNGGSPDTQYFGPGTRLTVL.

The rearrangement joins TRBV24-1 to TRBJ1-2; D call uncertain. Trimming removed 2 bases from V and 6 bases from J, with 21 bases in between. Per germline, CDR1 KGHDR and CDR2 SFDVKD. The length of the CDR3 is 17 residues. This CDR3 is CATSDSSITLVTHGYTF. In DNA, the CDR3 is TGTGCCACCAGTGATTCTTCGATAACTTTAGTGACGCATGGCTACACCTTC.